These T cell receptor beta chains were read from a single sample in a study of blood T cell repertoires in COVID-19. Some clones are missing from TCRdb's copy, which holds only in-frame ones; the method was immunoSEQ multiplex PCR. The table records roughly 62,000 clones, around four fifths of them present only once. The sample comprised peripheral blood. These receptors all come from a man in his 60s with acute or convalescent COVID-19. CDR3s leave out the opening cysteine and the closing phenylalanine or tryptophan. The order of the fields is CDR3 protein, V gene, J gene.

ATSDRDRGNQPQH	TRBV24-1	TRBJ1-5
ASSASPGELF	TRBV19	TRBJ2-2
ASSQAFGQGGYT	TRBV14	TRBJ1-2
ASRFGKEGYT	TRBV18	TRBJ1-2
ASSQVTGSNEKLF	TRBV4-1	TRBJ1-4
ASSPRGQETQY	TRBV28	TRBJ2-5
ATIRDYGYT	TRBV24-1	TRBJ1-2
ASSFRRRRAGLLTYEQY	TRBV12-1	TRBJ2-7
ATENADTQY	TRBV24-1	TRBJ2-3
ARDISPENTEAF	TRBV2	TRBJ1-1
ASATWQGYGYT	TRBV6-5	TRBJ1-2
ASSLLTGRSPLH	TRBV6-5	TRBJ1-6
ASSWAAQGLVYGYT	TRBV5-5	TRBJ1-2
ASTQTSGDHNEQF	TRBV6-6	TRBJ2-1
ASSQPSPVMAEAF	TRBV4-1	TRBJ1-1
AGRARDGYT	TRBV10-3	TRBJ1-2
ASSTSAVSGNTIY	TRBV7-9	TRBJ1-3
ASTPSGAGNTGELF	TRBV6-6	TRBJ2-2
ASSMGPSYEQY	TRBV11-3	TRBJ2-7
AWTGGETQY	TRBV30	TRBJ2-5
ASSSTGGIYGYT	TRBV28	TRBJ1-2
ASSLRQYNEQF	TRBV11-2	TRBJ2-1
ASSLALPYNEQF	TRBV7-2	TRBJ2-1
ASSLDVRYEQY	TRBV7-9	TRBJ2-7
ASSLAGGARNEQF	TRBV7-6	TRBJ2-1
ASSGLGRTGTGHSPLH	TRBV25-1	TRBJ1-6
ASSLSLSYEQY	TRBV12-3/TRBV12-4	TRBJ2-7
ASSETRVREQY	TRBV6-1	TRBJ2-7
ASSLQGTQETQY	TRBV6-5	TRBJ2-5
ASSSQTGVSSSPLH	TRBV7-2	TRBJ1-6
ASSPGRGVPLNTEAF	TRBV18	TRBJ1-1
ASSYSGRDGEAF	TRBV6-5	TRBJ1-1
ASSYTSDEQF	TRBV6-6	TRBJ2-1
ASSQGGGTVNYGYT	TRBV4-1	TRBJ1-2
ASSLAYGSPDTQY	TRBV11-2	TRBJ2-3
ASSAGQGAHYGYT	TRBV9	TRBJ1-2
ATSDSQGSTTDTQY	TRBV24-1	TRBJ2-3
ASSSEAQGAGGYT	TRBV5-1	TRBJ1-2
ASSVGGDTQY	TRBV9	TRBJ2-3
ASKKGAGPNTDTQY	TRBV7-2	TRBJ2-3
SARGTGRSEAF	TRBV29-1	TRBJ1-1
ATSLGLVIDRGLRGNYGYT	TRBV15	TRBJ1-2
ASSQKLLDTGELF	TRBV4-2	TRBJ2-2
ASSYPAVSFSRTQETQY	TRBV7-2	TRBJ2-5
ASSTGIEPLH	TRBV19	TRBJ1-6
ASSPSADNQPQH	TRBV18	TRBJ1-5
SVAGGVTNTEAF	TRBV29-1	TRBJ1-1
ASSARVEGEKLF	TRBV2	TRBJ1-4
AISDARGQFTDTQY	TRBV10-3	TRBJ2-3
ASSARGQPANYGYT	TRBV6-1	TRBJ1-2
ASSLYGEAGNTIY	TRBV5-1	TRBJ1-3
ASRGGGNPSGANVLT	TRBV5-1	TRBJ2-6
ASSWSGLGDQPQH	TRBV7-8	TRBJ1-5
ASSLAWGENQPQH	TRBV7-6	TRBJ1-5
ASSPPEGSLH	TRBV7-8	TRBJ1-6